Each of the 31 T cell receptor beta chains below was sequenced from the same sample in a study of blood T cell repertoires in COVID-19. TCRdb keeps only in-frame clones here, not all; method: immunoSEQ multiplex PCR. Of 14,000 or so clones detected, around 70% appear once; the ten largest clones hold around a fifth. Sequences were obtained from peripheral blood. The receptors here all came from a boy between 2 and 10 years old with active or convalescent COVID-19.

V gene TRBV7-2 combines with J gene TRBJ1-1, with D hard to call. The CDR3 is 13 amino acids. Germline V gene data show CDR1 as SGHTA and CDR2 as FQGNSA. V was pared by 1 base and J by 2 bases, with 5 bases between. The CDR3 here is CASSLDSNTEAFF. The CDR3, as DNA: TGTGCCAGCAGCTTAGACAGTAACACTGAAGCTTTCTTT.

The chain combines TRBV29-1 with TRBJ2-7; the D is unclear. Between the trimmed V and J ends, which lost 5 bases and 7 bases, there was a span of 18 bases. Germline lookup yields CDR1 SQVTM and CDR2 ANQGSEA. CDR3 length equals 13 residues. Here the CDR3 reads CSVHQATTREQYF. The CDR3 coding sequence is TGCAGCGTTCACCAGGCTACGACGAGAGAGCAGTACTTC.

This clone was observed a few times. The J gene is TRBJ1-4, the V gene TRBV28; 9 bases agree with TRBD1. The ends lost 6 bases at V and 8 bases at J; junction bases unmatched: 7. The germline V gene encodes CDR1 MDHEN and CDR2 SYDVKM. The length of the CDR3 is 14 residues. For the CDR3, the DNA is TGTGCCAGCAGCCCGGGACAGGGTAGGGAAAAACTGTTTTTT. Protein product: CASSPGQGREKLFF.

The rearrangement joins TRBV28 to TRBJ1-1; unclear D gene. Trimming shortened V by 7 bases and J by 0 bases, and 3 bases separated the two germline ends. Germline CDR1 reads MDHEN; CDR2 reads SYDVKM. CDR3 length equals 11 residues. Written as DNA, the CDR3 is TGTGCCAGCATCGTGAACACTGAAGCTTTCTTT. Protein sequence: CASIVNTEAFF.

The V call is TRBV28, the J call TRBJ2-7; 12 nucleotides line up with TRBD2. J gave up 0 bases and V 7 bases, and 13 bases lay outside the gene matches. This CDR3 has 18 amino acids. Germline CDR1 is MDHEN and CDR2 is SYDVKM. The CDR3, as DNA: TGTGCCAGCACCCCCCAAGGACTAGCGGGGACGACCTCCTACGAGCAGTACTTC. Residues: CASTPQGLAGTTSYEQYF.

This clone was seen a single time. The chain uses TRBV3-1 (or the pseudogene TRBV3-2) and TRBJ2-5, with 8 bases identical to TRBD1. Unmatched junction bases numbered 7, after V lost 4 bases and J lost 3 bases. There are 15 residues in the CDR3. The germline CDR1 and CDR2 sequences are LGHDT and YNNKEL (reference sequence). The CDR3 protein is CASSRRQGMEETQYF. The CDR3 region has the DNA TGTGCCAGCAGCCGACGACAGGGGATGGAAGAGACCCAGTACTTC.

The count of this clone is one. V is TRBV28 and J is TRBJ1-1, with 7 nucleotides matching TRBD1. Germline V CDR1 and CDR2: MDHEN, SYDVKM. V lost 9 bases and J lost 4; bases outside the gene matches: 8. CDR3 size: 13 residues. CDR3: CASAGGRGTEAFF. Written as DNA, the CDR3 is TGTGCCAGTGCAGGGGGAAGGGGCACTGAAGCTTTCTTT.

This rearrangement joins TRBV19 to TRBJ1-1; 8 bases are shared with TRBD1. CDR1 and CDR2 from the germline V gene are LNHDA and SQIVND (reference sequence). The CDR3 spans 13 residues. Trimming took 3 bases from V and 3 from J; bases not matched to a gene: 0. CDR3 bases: TGTGCCAGTAGTATGACAGGGGACACTGAAGCTTTCTTT. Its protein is CASSMTGDTEAFF.

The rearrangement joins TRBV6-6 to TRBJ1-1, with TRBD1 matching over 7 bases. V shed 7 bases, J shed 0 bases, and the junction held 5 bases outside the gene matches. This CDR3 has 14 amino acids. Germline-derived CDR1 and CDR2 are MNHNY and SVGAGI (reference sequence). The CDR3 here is CASIQDRVNTEAFF. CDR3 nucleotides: TGTGCCAGCATTCAAGACAGGGTGAACACTGAAGCTTTCTTT.

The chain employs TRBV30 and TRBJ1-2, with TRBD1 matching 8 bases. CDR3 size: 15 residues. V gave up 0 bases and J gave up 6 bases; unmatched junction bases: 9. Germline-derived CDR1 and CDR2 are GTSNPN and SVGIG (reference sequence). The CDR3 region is CAWSVPVRQGHGYTF. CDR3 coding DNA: TGTGCCTGGAGTGTACCGGTTCGACAGGGGCATGGCTACACCTTC.

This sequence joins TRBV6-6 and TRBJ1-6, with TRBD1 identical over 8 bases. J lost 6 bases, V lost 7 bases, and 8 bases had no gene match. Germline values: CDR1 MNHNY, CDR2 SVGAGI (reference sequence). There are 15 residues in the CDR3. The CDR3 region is CASTGQGRSNSPLHF. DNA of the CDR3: TGTGCCAGCACCGGACAGGGTAGGAGTAATTCACCCCTCCACTTT.

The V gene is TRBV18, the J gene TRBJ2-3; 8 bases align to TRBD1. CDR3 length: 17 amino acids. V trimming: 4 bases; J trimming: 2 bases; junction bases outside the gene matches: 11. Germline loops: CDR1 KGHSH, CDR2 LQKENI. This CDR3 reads CASSRDRPDRLTDTQYF. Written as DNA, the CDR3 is TGTGCCAGCTCACGGGACAGGCCGGACCGACTCACAGATACGCAGTATTTT. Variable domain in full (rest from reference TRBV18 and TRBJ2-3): NAGVMQNPRHLVRRRGQEARLRCSPMKGHSHVYWYRQLPEEGLKFMVYLQKENIIDESGMPKERFSAEFPKEGPSILRIQQVVRGDSAAYFCASSRDRPDRLTDTQYFGPGTRLTVL.

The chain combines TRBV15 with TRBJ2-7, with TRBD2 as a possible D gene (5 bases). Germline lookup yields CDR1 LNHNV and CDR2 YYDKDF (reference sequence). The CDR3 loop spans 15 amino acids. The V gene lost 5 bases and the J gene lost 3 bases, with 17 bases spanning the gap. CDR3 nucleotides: TGTGCCACCAGCCTTCACCTCGGACTTTACTACGAGCAGTACTTC. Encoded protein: CATSLHLGLYYEQYF.

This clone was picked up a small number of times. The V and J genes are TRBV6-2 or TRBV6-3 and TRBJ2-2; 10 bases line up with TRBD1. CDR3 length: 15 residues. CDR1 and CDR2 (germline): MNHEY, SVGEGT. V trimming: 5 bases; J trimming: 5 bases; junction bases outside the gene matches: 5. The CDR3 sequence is CASSTTGGRTGELFF. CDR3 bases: TGTGCCAGCAGTACGACAGGGGGCAGAACCGGGGAGCTGTTTTTT.

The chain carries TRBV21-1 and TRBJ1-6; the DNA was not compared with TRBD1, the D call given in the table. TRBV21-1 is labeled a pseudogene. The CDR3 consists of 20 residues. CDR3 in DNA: TGTGCCAGCAGCAAATTAGCACTACAGGGGGTTAGCTCCTATAATTCACCCCTCCACTTT. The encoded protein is CASSKLALQGVSSYNSPLHF.

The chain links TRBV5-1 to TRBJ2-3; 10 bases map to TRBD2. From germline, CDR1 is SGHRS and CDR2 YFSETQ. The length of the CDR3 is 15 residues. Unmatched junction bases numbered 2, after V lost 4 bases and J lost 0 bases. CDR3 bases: TGCGCCAGCAGCCCGACTAGCGGGAGCACAGATACGCAGTATTTT. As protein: CASSPTSGSTDTQYF.

CDR3 protein: CASSDYGQPQHF. Here the CDR3 DNA reads TGTGCCAGCAGCGATTACGGGCAGCCCCAGCATTTT. V usage is TRBV6-5 and J usage is TRBJ1-5; D unclear. CDR3 length: 12 residues. V shed 6 bases and J shed 7 bases, with 10 bases lying between them. Germline CDR1 is MNHEY and CDR2 is SVGAGI.

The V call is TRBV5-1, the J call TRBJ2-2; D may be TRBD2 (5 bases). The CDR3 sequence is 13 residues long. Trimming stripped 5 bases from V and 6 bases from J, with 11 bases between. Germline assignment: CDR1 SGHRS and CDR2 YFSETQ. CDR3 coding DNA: TGCGCCAGCAGGAAAGAGGACTCCGGGGAGCTGTTTTTT. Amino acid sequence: CASRKEDSGELFF.

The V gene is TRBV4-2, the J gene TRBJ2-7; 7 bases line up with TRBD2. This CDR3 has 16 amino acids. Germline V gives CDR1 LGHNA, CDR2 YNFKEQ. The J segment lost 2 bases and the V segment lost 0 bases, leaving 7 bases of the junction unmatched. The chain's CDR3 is CASSQDFSGWTYEQYF. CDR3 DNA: TGTGCCAGCAGCCAAGATTTTAGCGGGTGGACCTACGAGCAGTACTTC.

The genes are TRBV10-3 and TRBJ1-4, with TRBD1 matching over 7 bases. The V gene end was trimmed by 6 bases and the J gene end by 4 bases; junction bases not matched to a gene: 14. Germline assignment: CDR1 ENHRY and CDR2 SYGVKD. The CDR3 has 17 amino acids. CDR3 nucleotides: TGTGCCATCAGCGGGACAGACGTTTTTTGGAGTAATGAAAAACTGTTTTTT. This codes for CAISGTDVFWSNEKLFF.

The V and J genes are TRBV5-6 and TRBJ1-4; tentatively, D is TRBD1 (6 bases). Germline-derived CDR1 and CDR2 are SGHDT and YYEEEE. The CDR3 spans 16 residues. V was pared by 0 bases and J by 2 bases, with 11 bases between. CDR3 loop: CASSLAATGTNEKLFF. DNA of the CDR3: TGTGCCAGCAGCTTGGCGGCAACAGGGACTAATGAAAAACTGTTTTTT. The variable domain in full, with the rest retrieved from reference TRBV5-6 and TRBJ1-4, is DAGVTQSPTHLIKTRGQQVTLRCSPKSGHDTVSWYQQALGQGPQFIFQYYEEEERQRGNFPDRFSGHQFPNYSSELNVNALLLGDSALYLCASSLAATGTNEKLFFGSGTQLSVL.

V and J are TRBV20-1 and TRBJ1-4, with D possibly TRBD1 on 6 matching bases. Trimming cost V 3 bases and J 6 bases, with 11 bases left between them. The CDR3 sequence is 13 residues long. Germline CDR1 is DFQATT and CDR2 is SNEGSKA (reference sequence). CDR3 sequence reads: CSASSRGDEKLFF. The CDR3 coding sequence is TGCAGTGCTAGTTCCAGGGGTGATGAAAAACTGTTTTTT.

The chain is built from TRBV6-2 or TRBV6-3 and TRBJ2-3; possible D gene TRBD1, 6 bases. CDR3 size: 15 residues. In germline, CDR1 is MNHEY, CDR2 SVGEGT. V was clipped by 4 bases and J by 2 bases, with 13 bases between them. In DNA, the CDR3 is TGTGCCAGCAGTTGGGCTAGGGGGTACACAGATACGCAGTATTTT. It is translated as CASSWARGYTDTQYF.

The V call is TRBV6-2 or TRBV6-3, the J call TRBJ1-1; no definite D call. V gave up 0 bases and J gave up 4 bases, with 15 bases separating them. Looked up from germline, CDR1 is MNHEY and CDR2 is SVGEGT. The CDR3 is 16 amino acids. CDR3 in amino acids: CASSYSGGGRTTEAFF. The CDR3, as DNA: TGTGCCAGCAGTTACTCCGGAGGAGGGCGGACCACTGAAGCTTTCTTT.

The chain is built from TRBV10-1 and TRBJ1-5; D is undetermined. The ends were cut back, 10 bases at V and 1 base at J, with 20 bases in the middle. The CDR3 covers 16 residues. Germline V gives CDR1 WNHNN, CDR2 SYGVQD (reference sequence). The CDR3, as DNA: TGCGCCACTTCCCCGTTGGCGGCGGGGAGCAATCAGCCCCAGCATTTT. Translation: CATSPLAAGSNQPQHF.

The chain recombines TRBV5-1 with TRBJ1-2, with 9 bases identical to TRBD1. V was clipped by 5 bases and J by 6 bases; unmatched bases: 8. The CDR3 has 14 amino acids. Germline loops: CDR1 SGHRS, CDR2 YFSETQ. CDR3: CASRKTGGYDGYTF. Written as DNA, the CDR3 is TGCGCCAGCAGGAAGACAGGGGGATACGATGGCTACACCTTC.

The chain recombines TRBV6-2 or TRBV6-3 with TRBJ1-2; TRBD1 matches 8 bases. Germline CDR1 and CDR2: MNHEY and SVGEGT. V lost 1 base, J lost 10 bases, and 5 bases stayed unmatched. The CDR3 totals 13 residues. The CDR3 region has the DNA TGTGCCAGCAGTTACTTCAGGGGGCGAGACTACACCTTC. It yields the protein CASSYFRGRDYTF.

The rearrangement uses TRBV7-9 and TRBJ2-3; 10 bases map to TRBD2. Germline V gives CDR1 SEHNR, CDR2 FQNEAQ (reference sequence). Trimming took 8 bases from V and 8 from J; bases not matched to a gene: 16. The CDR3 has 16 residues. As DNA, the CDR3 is TGTGCCAGCGGGGCCGGAAGCGGGGGGGCACAGACTACGCAGTATTTT. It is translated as CASGAGSGGAQTTQYF.

The CDR3 is CASSPQGRYNEQFF. CDR3 nucleotides: TGTGCCAGCAGCCCTCAGGGTCGTTACAATGAGCAGTTCTTC. This chain links TRBV7-2 with TRBJ2-1, with D maybe TRBD1 (5 bases). The V gene lost 5 bases and the J gene lost 4 bases, with 12 bases spanning the gap. The length of the CDR3 is 14 residues. CDR1 and CDR2 from the germline V gene are SGHTA and FQGNSA.

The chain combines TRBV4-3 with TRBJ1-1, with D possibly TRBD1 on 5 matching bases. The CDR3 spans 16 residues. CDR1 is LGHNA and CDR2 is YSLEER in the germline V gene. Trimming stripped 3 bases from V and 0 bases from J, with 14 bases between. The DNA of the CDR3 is TGCGCCAGCAGCCAGAAGGCGGGACTTCTGAACACTGAAGCTTTCTTT. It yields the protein CASSQKAGLLNTEAFF.

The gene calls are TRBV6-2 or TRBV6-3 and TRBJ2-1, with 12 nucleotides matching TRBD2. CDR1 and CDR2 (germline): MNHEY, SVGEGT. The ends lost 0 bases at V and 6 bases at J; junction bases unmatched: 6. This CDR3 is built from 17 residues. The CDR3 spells CASSYSFASGRGNEQFF. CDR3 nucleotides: TGTGCCAGCAGTTACTCCTTCGCTAGCGGGAGGGGCAATGAGCAGTTCTTC.